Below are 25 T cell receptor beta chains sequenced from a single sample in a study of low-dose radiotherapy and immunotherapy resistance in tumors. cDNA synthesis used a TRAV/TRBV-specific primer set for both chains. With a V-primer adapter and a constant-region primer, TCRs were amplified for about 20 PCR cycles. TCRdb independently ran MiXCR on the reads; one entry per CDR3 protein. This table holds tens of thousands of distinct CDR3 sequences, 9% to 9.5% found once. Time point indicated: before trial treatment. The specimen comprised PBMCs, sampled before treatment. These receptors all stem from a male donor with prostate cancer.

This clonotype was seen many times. CDR3 loop: CASSRGTPRVDEQFF. The CDR3 coding sequence is TGTGCCAGCAGCCGAGGGACACCCCGAGTGGATGAGCAGTTCTTC. The chain couples TRBV7-2 to TRBJ2-1; D is possibly TRBD1 (6 bases). Deletions cut 5 bases from V and 8 bases from J, with 19 bases between. This CDR3 region has 15 residues. In germline, CDR1 is SGHTA, CDR2 FQGNSA.

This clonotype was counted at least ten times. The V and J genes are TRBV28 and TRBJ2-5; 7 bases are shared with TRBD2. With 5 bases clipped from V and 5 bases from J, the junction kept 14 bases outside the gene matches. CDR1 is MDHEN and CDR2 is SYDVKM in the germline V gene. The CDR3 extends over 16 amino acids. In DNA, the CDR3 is TGTGCCAGCAGTACGACTAGCTCCGAACCCGGGGAGACCCAGTACTTC. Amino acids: CASSTTSSEPGETQYF.

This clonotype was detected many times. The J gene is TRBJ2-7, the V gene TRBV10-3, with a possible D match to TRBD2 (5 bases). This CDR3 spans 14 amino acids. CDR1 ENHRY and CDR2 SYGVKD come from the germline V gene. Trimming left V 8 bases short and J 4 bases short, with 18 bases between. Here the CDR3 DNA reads TGTGCCATCCGGGATACTAGGACGGGTTACGAGCAGTACTTC. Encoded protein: CAIRDTRTGYEQYF.

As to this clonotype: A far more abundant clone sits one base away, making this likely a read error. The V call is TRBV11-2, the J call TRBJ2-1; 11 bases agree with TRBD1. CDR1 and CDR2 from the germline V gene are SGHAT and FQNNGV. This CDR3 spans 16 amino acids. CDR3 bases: TGTGCCGGCAGCCAAGAGGGACAGGGGGTCTACAATGAGCAGTTCTTC. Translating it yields CAGSQEGQGVYNEQFF.

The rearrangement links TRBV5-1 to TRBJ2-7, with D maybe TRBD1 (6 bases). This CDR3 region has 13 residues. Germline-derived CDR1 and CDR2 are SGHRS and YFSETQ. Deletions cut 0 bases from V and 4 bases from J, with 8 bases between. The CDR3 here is CASSLGQEYEQYF. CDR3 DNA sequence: TGCGCCAGCAGCTTGGGACAGGAATACGAGCAGTACTTC.

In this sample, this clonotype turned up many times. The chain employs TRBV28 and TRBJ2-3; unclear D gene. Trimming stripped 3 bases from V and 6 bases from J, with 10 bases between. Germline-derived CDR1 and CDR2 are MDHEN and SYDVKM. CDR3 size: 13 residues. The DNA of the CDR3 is TGTGCCAGCAGTTTGATGGGTGGGGATACGCAGTATTTT. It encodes CASSLMGGDTQYF.

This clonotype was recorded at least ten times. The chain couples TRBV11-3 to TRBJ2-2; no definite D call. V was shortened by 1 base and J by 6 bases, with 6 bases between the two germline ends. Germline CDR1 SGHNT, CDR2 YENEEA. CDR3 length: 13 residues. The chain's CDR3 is CASSLGASGELFF. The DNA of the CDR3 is TGTGCCAGCAGCTTAGGGGCGTCCGGGGAGCTGTTTTTT.

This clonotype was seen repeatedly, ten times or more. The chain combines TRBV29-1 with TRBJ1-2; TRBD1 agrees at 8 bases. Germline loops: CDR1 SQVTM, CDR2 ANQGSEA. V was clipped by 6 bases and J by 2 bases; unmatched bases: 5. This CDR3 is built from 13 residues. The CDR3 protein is CSVDRGANYGYTF. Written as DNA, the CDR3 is TGCAGCGTCGACAGGGGCGCGAACTATGGCTACACCTTC.

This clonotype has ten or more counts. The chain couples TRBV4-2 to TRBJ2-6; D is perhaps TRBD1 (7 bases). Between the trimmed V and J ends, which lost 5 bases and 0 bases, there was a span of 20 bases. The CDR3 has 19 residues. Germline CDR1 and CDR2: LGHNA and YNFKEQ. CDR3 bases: TGTGCCAGCAGCGAAAATCCGGCAGGGGGGTCCTCTGGGGCCAACGTCCTGACTTTC. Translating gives CASSENPAGGSSGANVLTF.

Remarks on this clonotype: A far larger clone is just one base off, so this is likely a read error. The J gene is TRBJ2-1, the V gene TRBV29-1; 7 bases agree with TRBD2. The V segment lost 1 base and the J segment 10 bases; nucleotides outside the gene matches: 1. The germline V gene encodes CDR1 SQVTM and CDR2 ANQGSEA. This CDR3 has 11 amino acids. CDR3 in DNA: TGCAGCGTTGAAGGGGACTACGAGCAGTTCTTC. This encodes CSVEGDYEQFF.

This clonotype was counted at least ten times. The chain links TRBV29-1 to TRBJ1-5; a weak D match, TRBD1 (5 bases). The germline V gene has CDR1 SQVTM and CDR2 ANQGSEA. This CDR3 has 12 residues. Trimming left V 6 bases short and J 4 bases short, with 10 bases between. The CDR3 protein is CSVGAPNQPQHF. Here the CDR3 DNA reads TGCAGCGTAGGGGCCCCGAATCAGCCCCAGCATTTT.

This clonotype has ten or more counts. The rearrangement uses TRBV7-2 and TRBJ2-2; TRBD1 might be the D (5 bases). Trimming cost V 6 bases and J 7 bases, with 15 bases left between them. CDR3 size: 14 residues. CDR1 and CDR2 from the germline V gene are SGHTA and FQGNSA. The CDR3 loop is CASRPPQGFGELFF. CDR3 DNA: TGTGCCAGCAGACCTCCCCAGGGCTTCGGGGAGCTGTTTTTT.

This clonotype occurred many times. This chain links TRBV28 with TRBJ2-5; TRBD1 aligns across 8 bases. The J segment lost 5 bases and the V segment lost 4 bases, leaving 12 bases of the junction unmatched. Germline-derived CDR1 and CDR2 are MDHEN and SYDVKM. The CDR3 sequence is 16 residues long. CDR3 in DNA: TGTGCCAGCAGTTCGAAGACGACAGGGGATTATGAGACCCAGTACTTC. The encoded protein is CASSSKTTGDYETQYF.

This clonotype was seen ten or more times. The CDR3 here is CASSYMRVQPSAFF. For the CDR3, the DNA is TGTGCCAGCAGTTACATGAGGGTCCAGCCATCCGCTTTCTTT. This rearrangement joins TRBV6-2 or TRBV6-3 to TRBJ1-1; D not resolved. V was clipped by 2 bases and J by 11 bases, with 18 bases between them. The V gene's germline CDR1 is MNHEY and CDR2 SVGEGT. The CDR3 length is 14 residues.

CDR3 sequence reads: CASSLDRQGTGNTIYF. The CDR3 nucleotides are TGCGCCAGCAGCTTGGACCGACAGGGGACCGGAAACACCATATATTTT. This chain links TRBV5-1 with TRBJ1-3; 8 bases are shared with TRBD1. The CDR3 sequence is 16 residues long. Germline CDR1 and CDR2: SGHRS and YFSETQ. V lost 0 bases and J lost 4; bases outside the gene matches: 6.

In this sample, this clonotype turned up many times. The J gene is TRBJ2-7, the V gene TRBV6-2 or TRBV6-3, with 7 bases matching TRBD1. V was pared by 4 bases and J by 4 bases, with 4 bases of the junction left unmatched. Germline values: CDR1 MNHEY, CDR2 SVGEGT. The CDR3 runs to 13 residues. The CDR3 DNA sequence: TGTGCCAGCAGTTTCGGACAGGTTTACGAGCAGTACTTC. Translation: CASSFGQVYEQYF.

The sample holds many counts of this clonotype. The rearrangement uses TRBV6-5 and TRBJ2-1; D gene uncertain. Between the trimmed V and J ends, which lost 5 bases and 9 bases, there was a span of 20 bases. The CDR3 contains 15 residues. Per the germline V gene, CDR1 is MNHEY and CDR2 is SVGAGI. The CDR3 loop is CASSSPSLRGGEQFF. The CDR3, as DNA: TGTGCCAGCAGTAGCCCTTCCCTGAGAGGTGGTGAGCAGTTCTTC.

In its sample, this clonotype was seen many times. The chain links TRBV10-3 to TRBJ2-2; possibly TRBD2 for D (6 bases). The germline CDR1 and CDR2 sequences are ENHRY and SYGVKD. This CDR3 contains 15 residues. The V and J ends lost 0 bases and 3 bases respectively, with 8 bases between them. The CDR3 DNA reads TGTGCCATCAGTGAGTCGCGGGGAGACACCGGGGAGCTGTTTTTT. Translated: CAISESRGDTGELFF.

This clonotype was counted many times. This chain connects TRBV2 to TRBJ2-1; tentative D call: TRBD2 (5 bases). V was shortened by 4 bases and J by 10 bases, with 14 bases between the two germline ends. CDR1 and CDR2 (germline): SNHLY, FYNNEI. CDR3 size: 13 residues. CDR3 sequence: CASSVVLGGEQFF. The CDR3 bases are TGTGCCAGCAGTGTAGTCCTCGGCGGGGAGCAGTTCTTC. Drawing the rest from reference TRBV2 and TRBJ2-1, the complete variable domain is EPEVTQTPSHQVTQMGQEVILRCVPISNHLYFYWYRQILGQKVEFLVSFYNNEISEKSEIFDDQFSVERPDGSNFTLKIRSTKLEDSAMYFCASSVVLGGEQFFGPGTRLTVL.

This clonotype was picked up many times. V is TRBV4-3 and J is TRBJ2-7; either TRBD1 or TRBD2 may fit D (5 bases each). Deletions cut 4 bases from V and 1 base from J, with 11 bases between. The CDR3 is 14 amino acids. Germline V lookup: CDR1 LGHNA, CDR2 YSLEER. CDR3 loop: CASSLRDGSYEQYF. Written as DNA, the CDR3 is TGCGCCAGCAGCCTCCGGGACGGATCCTACGAGCAGTACTTC.

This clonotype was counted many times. CDR3 sequence reads: CASSPQGPSYEQYF. In DNA form, the CDR3 reads TGTGCCAGTTCCCCACAGGGGCCCTCCTACGAGCAGTACTTC. J is TRBJ2-7 and V is TRBV19; 7 positions agree with TRBD1. Losses at the gene ends were 8 bases for V and 0 bases for J; bases not matched to a gene: 7. This CDR3 is 14 amino acids long. Per germline, CDR1 LNHDA and CDR2 SQIVND (reference sequence). Supplemented by reference TRBV19 and TRBJ2-7, the full variable domain reads DGGITQSPKYLFRKEGQNVTLSCEQNLNHDAMYWYRQDPGQGLRLIYYSQIVNDFQKGDIAEGYSVSREKKESFPLTVTSAQKNPTAFYLCASSPQGPSYEQYFGPGTRLTVT.

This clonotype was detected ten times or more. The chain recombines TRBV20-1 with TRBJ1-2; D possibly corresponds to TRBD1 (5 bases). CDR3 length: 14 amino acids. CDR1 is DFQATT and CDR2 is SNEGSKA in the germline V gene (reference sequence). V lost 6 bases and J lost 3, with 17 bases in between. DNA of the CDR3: TGCAGTGCCACGCGACAGATCCTAGACTATGGCTACACCTTC. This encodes CSATRQILDYGYTF.

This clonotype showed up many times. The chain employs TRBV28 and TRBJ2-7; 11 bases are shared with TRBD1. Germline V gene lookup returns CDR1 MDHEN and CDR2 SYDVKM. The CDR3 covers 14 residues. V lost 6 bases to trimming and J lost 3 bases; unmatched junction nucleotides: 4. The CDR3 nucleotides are TGTGCCAGCAGGACCGGGACAGGGGGCTACGAGCAGTACTTC. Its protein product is CASRTGTGGYEQYF.

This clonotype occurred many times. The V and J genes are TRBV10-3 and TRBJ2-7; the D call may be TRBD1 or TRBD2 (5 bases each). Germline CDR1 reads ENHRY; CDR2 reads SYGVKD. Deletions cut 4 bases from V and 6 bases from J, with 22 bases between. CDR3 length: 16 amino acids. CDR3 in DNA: TGTGCCATCAGTGGCCGAGGGGTTGGCAGGGAAGGCGAGCAGTACTTC. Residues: CAISGRGVGREGEQYF.

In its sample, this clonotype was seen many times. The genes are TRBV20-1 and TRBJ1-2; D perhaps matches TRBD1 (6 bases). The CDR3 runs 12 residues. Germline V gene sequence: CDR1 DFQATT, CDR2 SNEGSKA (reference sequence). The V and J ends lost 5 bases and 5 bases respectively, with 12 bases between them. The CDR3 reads CSAAGTGYGYTF. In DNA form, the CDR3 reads TGCAGTGCTGCCGGAACAGGGTATGGCTACACCTTC.